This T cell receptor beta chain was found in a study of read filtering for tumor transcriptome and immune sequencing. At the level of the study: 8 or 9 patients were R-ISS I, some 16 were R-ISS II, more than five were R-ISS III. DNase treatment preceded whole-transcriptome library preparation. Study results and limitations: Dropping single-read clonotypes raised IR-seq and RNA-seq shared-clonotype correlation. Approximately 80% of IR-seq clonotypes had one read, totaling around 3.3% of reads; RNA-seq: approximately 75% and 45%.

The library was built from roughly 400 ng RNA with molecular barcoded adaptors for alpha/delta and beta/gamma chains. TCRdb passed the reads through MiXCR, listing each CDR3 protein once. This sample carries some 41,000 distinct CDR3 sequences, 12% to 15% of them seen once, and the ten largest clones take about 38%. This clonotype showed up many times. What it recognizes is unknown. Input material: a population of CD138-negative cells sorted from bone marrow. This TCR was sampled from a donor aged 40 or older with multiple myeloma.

The CDR3 sequence: CASSLGDRGPYNEQFF. Here the CDR3 DNA reads TGTGCCAGCAGTCTGGGTGACAGGGGCCCCTACAATGAGCAGTTCTTC. The gene calls are TRBV6-9 and TRBJ2-1, with 8 bases matching TRBD1. The germline gives CDR1 MNHGY, CDR2 SVAAGI. The CDR3 contains 16 residues. The J segment lost 2 bases and the V segment lost 5 bases, leaving 8 bases of the junction unmatched.